A single sample gave rise to the 18 T cell receptor beta chains below, sequenced in a study of T cell clonality in common variable immunodeficiency. Clones were sequenced by immunoSEQ multiplex PCR, and TCRdb holds only the in-frame ones, with some missing. The sample holds about 81,000 clones, and no clone turns up only once. Sequenced sample: peripheral blood mononuclear cells. The receptors originated from a person between 18 and 75 years old in good health.

Ten or more counts support this clone. The read finishes 3 residues shy of the CDR3 end, and the germline J gene is used to complete it. J is TRBJ2-1 and V is TRBV7-2; 9 bases map to TRBD1. Germline CDR1 and CDR2: SGHTA and FQGNSA. This CDR3 has 15 amino acids. Trimming removed 4 bases from V and 6 bases from J; junction bases left unmatched: 7. This CDR3 is CASSSWTGAVNEQFF. The covered CDR3 bases are TGTGCCAGCAGCTCCTGGACAGGGGCGGTCAATGAG.

In this sample, this clone turned up many times. The DNA ends 3 residues before the CDR3 does, and the rest of the CDR3 is filled in from the germline J gene. The chain couples TRBV2 to TRBJ1-1; D unresolved. The CDR3 contains 12 residues. The germline V gene encodes CDR1 SNHLY and CDR2 FYNNEI. CDR3: CASRHEIGEAFF. The DNA read from the CDR3 is TGTGCCAGCAGGCATGAGATCGGGGAA.

This clone was seen many times. The read finishes 3 residues shy of the CDR3 end, and the germline J gene is used to complete it. The genes are TRBV20-1 and TRBJ2-3, with D possibly matching TRBD2 (5 bases). V lost 3 bases and J 2 bases, leaving 15 bases between the germline ends. Germline V gene lookup returns CDR1 DFQATT and CDR2 SNEGSKA (reference sequence). The CDR3 totals 15 residues. CDR3 DNA (partial): TGCAGTGCTAGTTTATCTCTAGCCACCACAGATACG. Translation gives CSASLSLATTDT. The full CDR3 is CSASLSLATTDTQYF.

This clone appeared many times. Read coverage stops 3 residues before the CDR3 terminus; the germline J gene supplies the remainder. J is TRBJ2-5 and V is TRBV19; 9 bases are a match to TRBD2. Germline V lookup: CDR1 LNHDA, CDR2 SQIVND (reference sequence). This CDR3 contains 13 residues. V was pared by 7 bases and J by 4 bases, with 4 bases of the junction left unmatched. CDR3 region: CASTPAGGETQYF. Partial CDR3 DNA: TGTGCCAGTACCCCAGCGGGGGGAGAGACC.

Ten or more counts support this clone. The DNA ends 3 residues before the CDR3 does, and the rest of the CDR3 is filled in from the germline J gene. V gene TRBV7-6 combines with J gene TRBJ2-7; 14 bases fit TRBD2. Looked up from germline, CDR1 is SGHVS and CDR2 is FNYEAQ. CDR3 length equals 17 residues. V shed 6 bases and J 2 bases; nucleotides not matched to a gene: 9. The sequenced part of the CDR3 DNA is TGTGCCAGCAGTTCCGGGACTAGCGGGAGAAAGCCCTACGAG. It yields the protein CASSSGTSGRKPYE. From start to end, the CDR3 is CASSSGTSGRKPYEQYF.

This clone was counted at least ten times. Coverage ceases 3 residues before the CDR3 finishes, and the germline J gene fills in the end. The chain has TRBV5-1 and TRBJ2-1; no reliable D call. V was pared by 4 bases and J by 4 bases, with 15 bases between. Germline lookup yields CDR1 SGHRS and CDR2 YFSETQ. The CDR3 has 15 amino acids. CDR3 amino acids: CASSTLAAEYNEQFF. CDR3 DNA, as far as it was read: TGCGCCAGCAGCACCCTGGCCGCCGAATACAATGAG.

This clone was counted at least ten times. Coverage ceases 3 residues before the CDR3 finishes, and the germline J gene fills in the end. The chain recombines TRBV7-3 with TRBJ1-6, with TRBD1 matching over 7 bases. V trimming: 3 bases; J trimming: 4 bases; junction bases outside the gene matches: 3. The germline gives CDR1 SGHTA, CDR2 FQGTGA. The CDR3 loop spans 15 amino acids. The CDR3 is CASSFTGQYNSPLHF. The covered CDR3 bases are TGTGCCAGCAGCTTTACGGGACAGTATAATTCACCC.

This clone showed up many times. The read ends 3 residues before the CDR3 terminus; that terminus is restored from the germline J gene. This sequence joins TRBV29-1 and TRBJ2-1; maybe TRBD2 (5 bases). This CDR3 spans 16 amino acids. Germline CDR1 is SQVTM and CDR2 is ANQGSEA. V was trimmed by 1 base and J by 3 bases, leaving 16 bases between them. The CDR3 is CSVEVSLGLNYNEQFF. The sequenced part of the CDR3 DNA is TGCAGCGTTGAAGTTTCCCTCGGACTGAACTACAATGAG.

This clone was seen ten or more times. With the read ending 3 residues before the CDR3 end, the germline J gene is used to fill in that end. The chain carries TRBV20-1 and TRBJ2-3; no firm D call. V lost 0 bases and J 7 bases, leaving 14 bases between the germline ends. The CDR3 is made up of 14 amino acids. CDR1 DFQATT and CDR2 SNEGSKA come from the germline V gene (reference sequence). Incomplete CDR3 DNA: TGCAGTGCTAGAGATGGCAGAGGCATGCATACG. It translates to CSARDGRGMHT. The whole CDR3 is CSARDGRGMHTQYF.

This clone was counted ten times or more. The sequenced fragment ends 3 residues before the CDR3 boundary, so the rest is inferred from the germline J gene. The genes are TRBV29-1 and TRBJ2-1, with D possibly TRBD2 on 6 matching bases. Germline V gene lookup returns CDR1 SQVTM and CDR2 ANQGSEA. The CDR3 has 15 residues. Between the trimmed V and J ends, which lost 0 bases and 5 bases, there was a span of 14 bases. The CDR3 loop is CSVEDPSVWDNEQFF. The CDR3 bases that were read are TGCAGCGTTGAAGATCCTAGCGTATGGGACAATGAG.

This clone was counted only a few times. The observed sequence ends 3 residues before the CDR3 terminus, with the missing tail filled in from the germline J gene. The chain is built from TRBV7-2 and TRBJ2-5, with a tentative D call TRBD2 (6 bases). Trimming cost V 4 bases and J 4 bases, with 16 bases left between them. The germline V gene encodes CDR1 SGHTA and CDR2 FQGNSA. This CDR3 is 15 amino acids long. CDR3 DNA, as far as it was read: TGTGCCAGCAGCTGCCAGACTAGTGGGAGAGAGACC. Protein: CASSCQTSGRET. The complete CDR3 reads CASSCQTSGRETQYF.

Ten or more counts support this clone. Read sequence stops 3 residues before the CDR3 end, and the germline J gene provides the missing end. The chain combines TRBV12-3 or TRBV12-4 with TRBJ2-5, with D possibly matching TRBD1 (6 bases). Deletions cut 3 bases from V and 4 bases from J, with 12 bases between. The CDR3 extends over 14 amino acids. The CDR3 loop is CASSFRTGLETQYF. The part of the CDR3 DNA that was read is TGTGCCAGCAGTTTCAGAACAGGGTTAGAGACC.

This clone has only a few counts. The sequenced fragment ends 3 residues before the CDR3 boundary, so the rest is inferred from the germline J gene. The chain has TRBV11-2 and TRBJ2-7, with 8 bases that match TRBD2. The V and J ends lost 5 bases and 2 bases, in that order; junction bases with no gene match: 8. CDR1 and CDR2 (germline): SGHAT, FQNNGV. This CDR3 is 15 amino acids long. This CDR3 is CASSRAGGPPYEQYF. The sequenced CDR3 bases are TGTGCCAGCAGCCGGGCGGGAGGACCTCCCTACGAG.

This clone showed up many times. Read data end 3 residues before the CDR3 end; the end is taken from the germline J gene. The genes are TRBV2 and TRBJ1-6; weak D call: TRBD1 (6 bases). Deletions cut 5 bases from V and 7 bases from J, with 12 bases between. Looked up from germline, CDR1 is SNHLY and CDR2 is FYNNEI. There are 14 residues in the CDR3. Incomplete CDR3 DNA: TGTGCCAGCAGTCAGTACAGGGAGAATTCACCC. Translated: CASSQYRENSP. The CDR3 in its entirety is CASSQYRENSPLHF.

There are many counts of this clone. The sequence runs out 3 residues before the end of the CDR3; the remainder is reconstructed from the germline J gene. This chain connects TRBV20-1 to TRBJ2-1, with a possible D match to TRBD1 (5 bases). V shed 2 bases and J shed 9 bases, with 8 bases lying between them. Germline assignment: CDR1 DFQATT and CDR2 SNEGSKA (reference sequence). The CDR3 loop spans 11 amino acids. The CDR3 reads CSARQGREQFF. Incomplete CDR3 DNA: TGCAGTGCTAGACAGGGTCGTGAG.

This clone has ten or more counts. CDR3 protein: CSARGQGRNYGYTF. Incomplete CDR3 DNA: TGCAGTGCTAGGGGACAGGGAAGGAACTATGGC. The gene calls are TRBV20-1 and TRBJ1-2; the match to TRBD1 covers 9 bases. With the read ending 3 residues before the CDR3 end, the germline J gene is used to fill in that end. In germline, CDR1 is DFQATT, CDR2 SNEGSKA (reference sequence). The CDR3 spans 14 residues. J gave up 2 bases and V 3 bases, and 4 bases lay outside the gene matches.

This clone has ten or more counts. The read falls 3 residues short of the CDR3 end, and the missing part is taken from the germline J gene. This rearrangement joins TRBV6-2 or TRBV6-3 to TRBJ2-7; the D is unclear. CDR1 is MNHEY and CDR2 is SVGEGT in the germline V gene. The CDR3 contains 14 residues. Trimming cost V 3 bases and J 3 bases, with 12 bases left between them. CDR3 DNA (partial): TGTGCCAGCAGTTATTTGCGGTCGCACTACGAG. It yields the protein CASSYLRSHYE. The CDR3 in full is CASSYLRSHYEQYF.

This clone was counted ten times or more. Sequencing ends 3 residues short of the CDR3 end; the germline J gene provides the rest. This chain connects TRBV7-9 to TRBJ2-7; TRBD2 aligns across 8 bases. This CDR3 has 14 amino acids. The V gene end was trimmed by 1 base and the J gene end by 4 bases; junction bases not matched to a gene: 3. The germline V gene has CDR1 SEHNR and CDR2 FQNEAQ (reference sequence). Partial CDR3 DNA: TGTGCCAGCAGCTTAGGTGGACTAGCTTACGAG. This sequence encodes CASSLGGLAYE. The entire CDR3 protein is CASSLGGLAYEQYF.